The 5 T cell receptor beta chains given below trace back to one sample, sequenced in a study of pediatric ulcerative colitis. The assay was immunoSEQ multiplex PCR, and TCRdb's table has in-frame clones only and misses some. The sample lists roughly 14,000 clones; over 80% were seen once. Sequenced sample: blood. These receptors came from a boy aged 5-17 years with moderate ulcerative colitis.

The chain recombines TRBV28 with TRBJ1-2; D is unresolved. Trimming left V 1 base short and J 8 bases short, with 8 bases between. This CDR3 spans 12 amino acids. Germline CDR1 MDHEN, CDR2 SYDVKM. The CDR3 DNA is TGTGCCAGCAGTTTATTAACGGGAGGCTACACCTTC. The encoded protein is CASSLLTGGYTF.

V is TRBV12-5 and J is TRBJ2-7, with 9 bases aligning to TRBD1. CDR1 is LGHNT and CDR2 is FRNRAP in the germline V gene. There are 13 residues in the CDR3. V trimming: 3 bases; J trimming: 5 bases; junction bases outside the gene matches: 2. CDR3 bases: TGTGCTAGTGGTTTAAGACAGGGGGACGAGCAGTACTTC. It translates to CASGLRQGDEQYF.

This chain connects TRBV5-4 to TRBJ2-3; 7 bases are a match to TRBD2. V lost 1 base to trimming and J lost 4 bases; unmatched junction nucleotides: 6. Per germline, CDR1 SGHNT and CDR2 YYREEE (reference sequence). The CDR3 loop spans 15 amino acids. CDR3 DNA sequence: TGTGCCAGCAGCTTGACTAGCGCCGCCCCAGATACGCAGTATTTT. Protein: CASSLTSAAPDTQYF.

The V and J genes are TRBV7-9 and TRBJ2-1; 9 positions agree with TRBD2. Germline V gene sequence: CDR1 SEHNR, CDR2 FQNEAQ (reference sequence). This CDR3 has 16 amino acids. The junction had 10 bases not matched to a gene; V was cut back by 6 bases and J by 4 bases. The CDR3 loop is CASRPKPGLAYNEQFF. CDR3 bases: TGTGCCAGCAGACCAAAACCGGGACTAGCTTACAATGAGCAGTTCTTC.

CDR3 in amino acids: CASSQTGTGANVLTF. CDR3 in DNA: TGTGCCAGCAGTCAGACAGGGACTGGGGCCAACGTCCTGACTTTC. The rearrangement joins TRBV6-5 to TRBJ2-6; TRBD1 agrees at 7 bases. The CDR3 loop spans 15 amino acids. The germline gives CDR1 MNHEY, CDR2 SVGAGI. The V segment lost 5 bases and the J segment 2 bases; nucleotides outside the gene matches: 3.